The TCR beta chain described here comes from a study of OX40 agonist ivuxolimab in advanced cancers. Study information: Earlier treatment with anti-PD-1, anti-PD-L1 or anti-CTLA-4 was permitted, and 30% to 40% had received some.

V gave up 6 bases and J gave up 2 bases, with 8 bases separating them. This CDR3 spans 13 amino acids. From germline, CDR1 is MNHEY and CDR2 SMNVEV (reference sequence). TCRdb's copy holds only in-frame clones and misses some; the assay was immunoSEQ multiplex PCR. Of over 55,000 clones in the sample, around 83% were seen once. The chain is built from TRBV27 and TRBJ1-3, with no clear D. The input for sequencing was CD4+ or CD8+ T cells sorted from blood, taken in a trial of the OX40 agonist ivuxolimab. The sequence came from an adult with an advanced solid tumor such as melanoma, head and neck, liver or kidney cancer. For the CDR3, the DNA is TGTGCCAGCAGAGAACAGACTGGAAACACCATATATTTT. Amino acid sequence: CASREQTGNTIYF.